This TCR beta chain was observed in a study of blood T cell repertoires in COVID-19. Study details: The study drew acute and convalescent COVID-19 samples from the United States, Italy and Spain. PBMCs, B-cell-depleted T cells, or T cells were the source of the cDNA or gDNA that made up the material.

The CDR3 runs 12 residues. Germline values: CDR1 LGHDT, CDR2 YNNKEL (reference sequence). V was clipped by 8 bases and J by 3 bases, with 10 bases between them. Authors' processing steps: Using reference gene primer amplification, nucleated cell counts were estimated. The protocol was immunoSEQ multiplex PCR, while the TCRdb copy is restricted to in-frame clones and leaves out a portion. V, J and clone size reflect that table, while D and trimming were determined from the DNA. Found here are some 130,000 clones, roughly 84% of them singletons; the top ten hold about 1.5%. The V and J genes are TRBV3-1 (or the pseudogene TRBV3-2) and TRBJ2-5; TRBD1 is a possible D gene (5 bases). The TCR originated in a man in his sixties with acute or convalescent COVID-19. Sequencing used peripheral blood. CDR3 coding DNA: TGTGCCAGCCAGCCCAGGGAAGAGACCCAGTACTTC. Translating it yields CASQPREETQYF.